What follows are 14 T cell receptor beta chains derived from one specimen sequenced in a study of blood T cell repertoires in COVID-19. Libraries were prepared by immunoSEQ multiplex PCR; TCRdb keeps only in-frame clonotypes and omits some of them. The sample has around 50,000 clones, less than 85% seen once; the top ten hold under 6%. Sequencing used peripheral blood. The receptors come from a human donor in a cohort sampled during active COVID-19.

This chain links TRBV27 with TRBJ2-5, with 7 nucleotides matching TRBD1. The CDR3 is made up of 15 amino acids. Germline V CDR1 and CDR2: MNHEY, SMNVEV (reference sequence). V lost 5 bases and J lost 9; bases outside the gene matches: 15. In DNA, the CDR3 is TGTGCCAGCAGTATCGGACAGGTCTCCCTGGAGGCCCAGTACTTC. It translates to CASSIGQVSLEAQYF.

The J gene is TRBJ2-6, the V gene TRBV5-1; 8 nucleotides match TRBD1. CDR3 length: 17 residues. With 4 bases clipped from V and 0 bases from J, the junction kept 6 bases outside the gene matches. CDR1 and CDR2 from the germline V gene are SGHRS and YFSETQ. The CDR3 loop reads CASSPDRALSGANVLTF. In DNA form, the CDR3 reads TGCGCCAGCAGCCCGGACAGGGCCCTCTCTGGGGCCAACGTCCTGACTTTC.

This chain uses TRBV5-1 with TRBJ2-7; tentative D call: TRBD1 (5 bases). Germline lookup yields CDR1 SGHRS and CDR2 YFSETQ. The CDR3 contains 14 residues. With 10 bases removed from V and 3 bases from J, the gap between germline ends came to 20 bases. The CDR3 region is CASQWQGDNYEQYF. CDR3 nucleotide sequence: TGCGCCTCCCAGTGGCAGGGTGACAACTACGAGCAGTACTTC.

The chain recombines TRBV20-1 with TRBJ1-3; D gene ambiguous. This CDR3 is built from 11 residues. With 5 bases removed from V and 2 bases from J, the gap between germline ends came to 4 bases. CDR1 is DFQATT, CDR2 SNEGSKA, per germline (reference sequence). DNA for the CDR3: TGCAGTGCTCCAACTGGAAACACCATATATTTT. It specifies CSAPTGNTIYF.

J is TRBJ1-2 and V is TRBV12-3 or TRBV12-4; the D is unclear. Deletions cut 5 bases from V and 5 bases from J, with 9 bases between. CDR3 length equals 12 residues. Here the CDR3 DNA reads TGTGCCAGCAGTGATACGGGGTATGGCTACACCTTC. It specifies CASSDTGYGYTF.

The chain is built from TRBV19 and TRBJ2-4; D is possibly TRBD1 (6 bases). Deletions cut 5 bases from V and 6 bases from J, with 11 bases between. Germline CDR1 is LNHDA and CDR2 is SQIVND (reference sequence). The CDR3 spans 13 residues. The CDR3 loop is CASSDHRVNIQYF. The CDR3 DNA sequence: TGTGCCAGTAGTGACCACAGGGTAAACATTCAGTACTTC.

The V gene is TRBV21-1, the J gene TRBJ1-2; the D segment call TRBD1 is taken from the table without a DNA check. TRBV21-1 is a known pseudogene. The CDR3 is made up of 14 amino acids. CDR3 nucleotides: TGTGCCAGCGTACAGGGGAGGTTGCATTATGGCTACACCTTC. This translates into CASVQGRLHYGYTF.

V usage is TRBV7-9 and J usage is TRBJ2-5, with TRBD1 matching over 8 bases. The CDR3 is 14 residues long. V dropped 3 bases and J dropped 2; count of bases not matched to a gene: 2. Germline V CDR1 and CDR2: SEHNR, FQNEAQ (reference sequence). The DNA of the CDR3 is TGTGCCAGCAGCTTGGGACAGGCGCAAGAGACCCAGTACTTC. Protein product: CASSLGQAQETQYF.

CDR3 sequence: CASSLAPATNEKLFF. CDR3 nucleotide sequence: TGTGCCAGCAGCTTGGCTCCAGCAACTAATGAAAAACTGTTTTTT. J is TRBJ1-4 and V is TRBV5-6; D not resolved. The CDR3 loop spans 15 amino acids. V was trimmed by 0 bases and J by 0 bases, leaving 6 bases between them. Germline values: CDR1 SGHDT, CDR2 YYEEEE.

The CDR3 is CASSLGQWNTEAFF. The CDR3 nucleotides are TGTGCCAGCAGCTTAGGGCAGTGGAACACTGAAGCTTTCTTT. The chain joins TRBV7-2 to TRBJ1-1; D call uncertain. The CDR3 consists of 14 residues. CDR1 and CDR2 (germline): SGHTA, FQGNSA. Trimming pared 1 base from V and 1 base from J, leaving 7 bases between.

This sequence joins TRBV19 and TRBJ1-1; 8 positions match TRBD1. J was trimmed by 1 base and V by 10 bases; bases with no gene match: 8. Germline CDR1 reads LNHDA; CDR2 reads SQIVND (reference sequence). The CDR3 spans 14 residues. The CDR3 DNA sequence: TGTGCCACCCGAAAGGGGACAGGGAACACTGAAGCTTTCTTT. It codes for CATRKGTGNTEAFF.

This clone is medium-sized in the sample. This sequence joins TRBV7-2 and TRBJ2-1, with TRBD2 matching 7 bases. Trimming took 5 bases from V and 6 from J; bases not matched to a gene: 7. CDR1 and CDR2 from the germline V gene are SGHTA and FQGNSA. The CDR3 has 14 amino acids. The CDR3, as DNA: TGTGCCAGCAGCCCCGCGACTAGCTTCAATGAGCAGTTCTTC. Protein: CASSPATSFNEQFF.

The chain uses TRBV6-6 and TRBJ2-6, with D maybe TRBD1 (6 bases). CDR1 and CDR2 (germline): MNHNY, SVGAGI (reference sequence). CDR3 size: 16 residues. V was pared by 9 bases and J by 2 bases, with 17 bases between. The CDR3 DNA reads TGTGCCAGTGGTACAGGGCACACCGCTGGGGCCAACGTCCTGACTTTC. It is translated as CASGTGHTAGANVLTF.

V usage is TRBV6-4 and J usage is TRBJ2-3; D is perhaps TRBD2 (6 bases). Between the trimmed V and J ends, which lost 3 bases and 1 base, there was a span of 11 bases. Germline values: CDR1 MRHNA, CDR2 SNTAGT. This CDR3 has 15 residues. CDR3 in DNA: TGTGCCAGCAGTGATGACGGGAGCGGCACAGATACGCAGTATTTT. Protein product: CASSDDGSGTDTQYF.